Each of the 14 T cell receptor beta chains below was sequenced from the same sample in a study of identical twins. Each CDR3 protein is one row after TCRdb ran MiXCR on the 5' RACE reads. The profile shows 450,000 or so distinct CDR3 sequences, 13% to 15% of them singletons. These data are also associated with another study on yellow fever vaccine responses in identical twins.

The sequenced sample was CD4+ T cells sorted from blood. The receptors were gathered from a woman aged 18-30 years in good health.

This chain uses TRBV12-3 or TRBV12-4 with TRBJ2-2; 9 nucleotides match TRBD2. The CDR3 totals 16 residues. The junction had 7 bases not matched to a gene; V was cut back by 6 bases and J by 2 bases. This CDR3 reads CASRDLSGRNTGELFF. CDR3 bases: TGTGCCAGCAGAGACCTTAGCGGGAGAAACACCGGGGAGCTGTTTTTT.

This chain uses TRBV20-1 with TRBJ2-5; possibly TRBD1 for D (6 bases). This CDR3 has 13 amino acids. Germline CDR1 and CDR2: DFQATT and SNEGSKA (reference sequence). V lost 3 bases and J lost 2, with 10 bases in between. CDR3 coding DNA: TGCAGTGCTAGTCCAACAGGGCAAGAGACCCAGTACTTC. Translating it yields CSASPTGQETQYF.

This clonotype has only a few counts. This sequence joins TRBV29-1 and TRBJ1-1; D unresolved. Trimming pared 4 bases from V and 6 bases from J, leaving 15 bases between. The CDR3 spans 13 residues. CDR1 is SQVTM and CDR2 is ANQGSEA in the germline V gene. CDR3 nucleotide sequence: TGCAGCGTTGTAAGCAGCTGGAGTCCTGAAGCTTTCTTT. It is translated as CSVVSSWSPEAFF.

J is TRBJ2-7 and V is TRBV28; D uncertain. Germline-derived CDR1 and CDR2 are MDHEN and SYDVKM. The V gene lost 9 bases and the J gene lost 7 bases, with 19 bases spanning the gap. This CDR3 is built from 13 residues. The CDR3 DNA reads as TGTGCCAGTTCTACCCCTCCTACGTGGGAGCAGTACTTC. Amino acid sequence: CASSTPPTWEQYF.

This sequence joins TRBV25-1 and TRBJ2-1; the D call may be TRBD1 or TRBD2 (5 bases each). CDR3 size: 13 residues. The germline gives CDR1 MGHDK, CDR2 SYGVNS. Trimming shortened V by 10 bases and J by 9 bases, and 19 bases separated the two germline ends. CDR3 sequence (DNA): TGTGCCACCCGGGGCAGTAGCAAGGGTGAGCAGTTCTTC. Translation gives CATRGSSKGEQFF.

This chain links TRBV5-1 with TRBJ2-5; D call uncertain. The CDR3 spans 14 residues. CDR1 is SGHRS and CDR2 is YFSETQ in the germline V gene. Trimming removed 1 base from V and 1 base from J, with 8 bases in between. In DNA, the CDR3 is TGCGCCAGCAGCTTGAGGCCCAGCCAAGAGACCCAGTACTTC. Protein: CASSLRPSQETQYF. The variable domain in full, completed from reference TRBV5-1 and TRBJ2-5, reads KAGVTQTPRYLIKTRGQQVTLSCSPISGHRSVSWYQQTPGQGLQFLFEYFSETQRNKGNFPGRFSGRQFSNSRSEMNVSTLELGDSALYLCASSLRPSQETQYFGPGTRLLVL.

V gene TRBV9 combines with J gene TRBJ2-7; TRBD2 matches 8 bases. Trimming cost V 0 bases and J 3 bases; bases outside gene matches: 5. The CDR3 contains 15 residues. Germline CDR1 and CDR2: SGDLS and YYNGEE. In DNA form, the CDR3 reads TGTGCCAGCAGCGTAGGCGTAGCGGGGAACTACGAGCAGTACTTC. Translated: CASSVGVAGNYEQYF. The entire variable domain, with the rest obtained from reference TRBV9 and TRBJ2-7, is as follows: DSGVTQTPKHLITATGQRVTLRCSPRSGDLSVYWYQQSLDQGLQFLIQYYNGEERAKGNILERFSAQQFPDLHSELNLSSLELGDSALYFCASSVGVAGNYEQYFGPGTRLTVT.

This clonotype has a handful of counts. The V call is TRBV6-1, the J call TRBJ2-1; 8 nucleotides align to TRBD1. Trimming removed 7 bases from V and 2 bases from J; junction bases left unmatched: 13. The CDR3 totals 17 residues. Germline loops: CDR1 MNHNS, CDR2 SASEGT. CDR3: CASTKLWTGTPYNEQFF. CDR3 nucleotide sequence: TGTGCCAGCACCAAACTATGGACAGGGACACCCTACAATGAGCAGTTCTTC.

This clonotype occurred a few times. This chain joins TRBV12-5 and TRBJ2-2; D unresolved. Germline CDR1 LGHNT, CDR2 FRNRAP. Trimming removed 0 bases from V and 0 bases from J, with 8 bases in between. The CDR3 totals 16 residues. Written as DNA, the CDR3 is TGTGCTAGTGGTTTGGTATTGACAACGAACACCGGGGAGCTGTTTTTT. Protein sequence: CASGLVLTTNTGELFF. The whole variable domain, remainder taken from reference TRBV12-5 and TRBJ2-2, is DARVTQTPRHKVTEMGQEVTMRCQPILGHNTVFWYRQTMMQGLELLAYFRNRAPLDDSGMPKDRFSAEMPDATLATLKIQPSEPRDSAVYFCASGLVLTTNTGELFFGEGSRLTVL.

The gene calls are TRBV2 and TRBJ2-5; D may match TRBD1 or TRBD2 (5 bases each). V shed 4 bases and J shed 5 bases, with 11 bases lying between them. Germline V gene data show CDR1 as SNHLY and CDR2 as FYNNEI. The CDR3 is 13 amino acids. CDR3 amino acids: CASSGGRGETQYF. CDR3 DNA: TGTGCCAGCAGTGGGGGCCGGGGTGAGACCCAGTACTTC.

This clonotype appeared a few times. V gene TRBV24-1 combines with J gene TRBJ2-5; weak D call: TRBD1 (5 bases). The CDR3 covers 16 residues. Between the trimmed V and J ends, which lost 4 bases and 1 base, there was a span of 15 bases. Germline V gene sequence: CDR1 KGHDR, CDR2 SFDVKD. The CDR3 sequence is CATSDPRPGSQETQYF. As DNA, the CDR3 is TGTGCCACCAGTGACCCCCGCCCAGGGTCCCAAGAGACCCAGTACTTC.

This clonotype has more than one count but fewer than ten. The genes are TRBV5-1 and TRBJ2-1; 7 bases line up with TRBD2. V lost 5 bases, J lost 0 bases, and 5 bases stayed unmatched. The germline gives CDR1 SGHRS, CDR2 YFSETQ. The CDR3 is 15 amino acids. The CDR3 here is CASSKAGFSYNEQFF. CDR3 in DNA: TGCGCCAGCAGTAAAGCGGGGTTCTCCTACAATGAGCAGTTCTTC.

This clonotype was seen a few times. The chain uses TRBV5-1 and TRBJ2-7; TRBD2 aligns across 9 bases. Germline V gene data show CDR1 as SGHRS and CDR2 as YFSETQ. Trimming took 6 bases from V and 2 from J; bases not matched to a gene: 9. The CDR3 runs to 15 residues. CDR3 region: CASTKTSGATYEQYF. DNA of the CDR3: TGCGCCAGCACAAAGACTAGCGGAGCTACCTACGAGCAGTACTTC.

In this sample, this clonotype turned up many times. This chain joins TRBV12-3 or TRBV12-4 and TRBJ2-2; D is possibly TRBD2 (6 bases). V was cut by 3 bases and J by 6 bases, with 11 bases left in between. The CDR3 runs to 14 residues. The CDR3 DNA sequence: TGTGCCAGCAGTTTTTGGGCGGGGCCCGGGGAGCTGTTTTTT. Its protein product is CASSFWAGPGELFF.